Sequencing of this TCR beta chain was carried out in a study of cytomegalovirus exposure and HLA in healthy donors. Study summary: The Caucasian-associated ancestry cluster contained about four fifths of the roughly 400 genotyped donors. Points from the study as a whole: Later analysis suggested most CMV-associated TCR beta chains were HLA-restricted.

Looked up from germline, CDR1 is DFQATT and CDR2 is SNEGSKA (reference sequence). This CDR3 spans 11 amino acids. Trimming at V came to 3 bases and at J to 9 bases, leaving 3 bases not matched to a gene. As concerns this clone: Its antigen is undetermined. The same CDR3 is also encoded by other DNA sequences in this sample.

Primers for the PCR totalled 60 Vbeta and 13 Jbeta. Clones were sequenced by immunoSEQ multiplex PCR, and TCRdb holds only the in-frame ones, with some missing. The table shows about 160,000 clones, with roughly 80% occurring only once. Source material: PBMCs. The chain is built from TRBV20-1 and TRBJ2-3, with 7 bases lining up with TRBD2. This clonotype was obtained from a female donor in good health and CMV-seronegative. CDR3 in DNA: TGCAGTGCTAGTGGGGGGGACACGCAGTATTTT. Its translation is CSASGGDTQYF.